This T cell receptor beta chain came from a study of blood T cells in healthy people across ages. Study findings and constraints: Older age went with lower TCR beta diversity per million T cells, in a roughly linear way. There were more naive CD4+ cells and higher diversity in long-lived donors than in aged donors.

In regard to this clonotype: Its cognate antigen is unknown.

Isolation per sample recovered at least 6.5 million PBMCs. A second 7 to 11 cycle PCR used barcoded and J-beta primers. A tag from a template-switch adaptor with 12 random nucleotides marked each cDNA molecule. From the 5' RACE reads, TCRdb called clonotypes with MiXCR, one entry per CDR3 protein. The sample consists of some 780,000 distinct CDR3 sequences, more than 50% of them appearing once. The sequence came from a man aged 40-49 years in good health. Sequenced: blood.

CDR3 sequence (DNA): TGCAGCGCCAAATCAACGAACACCGGGGAGCTGTTTTTT. This gives the protein CSAKSTNTGELFF. This chain connects TRBV29-1 to TRBJ2-2, with no clear D. CDR1 SQVTM and CDR2 ANQGSEA come from the germline V gene. CDR3 length: 13 residues. V was shortened by 7 bases and J by 0 bases, with 9 bases between the two germline ends.